The present entry profiles one TCR beta chain with its context. Its target is not known. This sample was taken from a study of cytomegalovirus exposure and HLA in healthy donors. On the study more broadly: From approximately 170 million T cells, an earlier analysis saw 110 million or so unique TCR beta sequences.

The PCR had 60 Vbeta and 13 Jbeta primers. TCRdb keeps only in-frame clones here, not all; method: immunoSEQ multiplex PCR. The sample yields some 170,000 clones, more than 75% seen once. Per germline, CDR1 SGHRS and CDR2 YFSETQ. This CDR3 is 15 amino acids long. V dropped 0 bases and J dropped 1 base, with 8 bases sitting between them. Findings and limits, study-wide: Common viral pathogens seemed, in a later analysis, to connect with several of the most significant clusters. The productive fraction for most TCR beta V segments was about 87% or about 30% in an earlier analysis.

Sequencing input: PBMCs. The V gene is TRBV5-1, the J gene TRBJ1-5; D is undetermined. The TCR originated in a girl aged 5-17 years in good health and CMV-seropositive. The CDR3 protein is CASSLATLSNQPQHF. For the CDR3, the DNA is TGCGCCAGCAGCTTGGCAACATTAAGCAATCAGCCCCAGCATTTT.